The source of this T cell receptor (beta chain) is a study of blood T cell repertoires in COVID-19 (dated by TCRdb to the early 2020s). Background for the entire study: The collaborator samples originated in the United States, Italy and Spain and spanned the acute and convalescent phases of COVID-19. Where available, HLA class I and class II types were taken from metadata supplied by the sample provider and were not determined by assay-based typing. The repertoires were made available in a free public database intended to serve as a resource for research on the immune response to SARS-CoV-2. Deeply sampled blood TCRbeta repertoires from subjects exposed to, actively infected with, or recovered from COVID-19 were included in the dataset. The samples were drawn from two sources: the first 160 participants of the ongoing ImmuneRACE study, and fewer than 1,500 subjects contributed by 6 global collaborators. The sample metadata nearly always contained a de-identified subject ID, COVID-19 status, age in years and sex. The prospective study material was composed of cDNA or gDNA derived from T cells, B-cell-depleted T cells, or PBMCs. Results the study describes overall, beyond this receptor: The amount of clinical and demographic metadata varied by source and participant and was provided uncurated.

Notes on this clone: Its antigen is still unknown. Qualities for individual bases were not recorded, and no much larger clone is one base off.

Trimming removed 1 base from V and 1 base from J; the gene matches leave 2 bases unexplained. The CDR3 runs 16 amino acids, cysteine and phenylalanine included. Only the CDR3 DNA stays, 48 bases, in frame from base 1. From the germline V gene (reference sequence), CDR1 is LGHDT and CDR2 is YNNKEL. One collaborating source in Seattle enrolled patients during active infection and followed them longitudinally through the course of disease. Collaborating institutions collected whole blood in K2EDTA tubes following their own protocols. For TCRbeta analysis, collaborators shipped samples in one of three forms: frozen whole blood, isolated PBMCs, or DNA extracted from either of those sample types. TCRbeta CDR3 regions were amplified from genomic DNA using the immunoSEQ Assay, a bias-controlled multiplex PCR. For the original study's pipeline: The number of nucleated cells in each sample was estimated from the amplification of reference gene primers within the assay. Sequence reads were collapsed and filtered to measure the absolute abundance of every unique TCRbeta CDR3 rearrangement. For each sample, productive Simpson clonality was calculated as the square root of Simpson's diversity index across productive rearrangements. The immuneACCESS repertoire file appears here via TCRdb, limited to in-frame rearrangements. These files lack a portion of the clones; in checked studies, under half of the deficit traces to unresolved V genes, and the cause of the others is not known. The DNA was the basis for D and trimming; V, J and clone size are from that table. The sample data list about 260,000 clones, and about 90% of these were observed just once. The ten largest make up roughly 10% of the sample.

The receptor was derived from a woman aged 65 to 85 with COVID-19, enrolled during active disease. Recombination joined TRBV3-1 (or the pseudogene TRBV3-2) with TRBJ1-3, with 9 middle bases fitting TRBD1. Sample: peripheral blood. The CDR3 is CASSQAGTGSGNTIYF. The nucleotide sequence is given as TGTGCCAGCAGCCAAGCCGGGACAGGGTCTGGAAACACCATATATTTT.